These T cell receptor beta chains were read from a single sample in a study of cytomegalovirus exposure and HLA in healthy donors. Libraries were prepared by immunoSEQ multiplex PCR; TCRdb keeps only in-frame clonotypes and omits some of them. The sample holds about 94,000 clones, more than 75% seen once. The material sequenced was PBMCs. Source of these receptors: a human donor in good health. Each CDR3 is given with its conserved first and last residue. The D gene is left open where the match is weak. Expanded clones get a size class; other rows say once, few or many, or leave the size out.

clone_size	v_call	j_call	d_call	cdr3_length	cdr3_aa	cdr3_nt
NA	TRBV14	TRBJ1-2	TRBD1	15	CASSQDRGGAGGYTF	TGTGCCAGCAGCCAAGATAGAGGGGGCGCTGGAGGCTACACCTTC
NA	TRBV15	TRBJ2-7	TRBD1	18	CATSSATKKQGSSYEQYF	TGTGCCACCAGCAGTGCCACCAAAAAACAGGGGAGCTCCTACGAGCAGTACTTC
NA	TRBV25-1	TRBJ2-1	TRBD2	14	CASSPGGARNEQFF	TGTGCCAGCAGTCCCGGGGGGGCGCGGAATGAGCAGTTCTTC
NA	TRBV7-2	TRBJ1-1	TRBD1	13	CASSLGWDREAFF	TGTGCCAGCAGCTTAGGCTGGGACAGGGAAGCTTTCTTT
NA	TRBV29-1	TRBJ2-3	TRBD2	13	CSGTSGRTDTQYF	TGCAGCGGGACTAGCGGGCGGACAGATACGCAGTATTTT
few	TRBV6-1	TRBJ2-3	NA	12	CASSRGTDTQYF	TGTGCCAGCAGCAGGGGAACAGATACGCAGTATTTT
NA	TRBV16	TRBJ1-5	NA	15	CASSQFGTVSQPQHF	TGTGCCAGCAGCCAATTCGGGACTGTCTCTCAGCCCCAGCATTTT
once	TRBV5-1	TRBJ1-4	TRBD1	14	CASSPGQGNEKLFF	TGCGCCAGCAGCCCCGGACAGGGTAATGAAAAACTGTTTTTT
NA	TRBV4-1	TRBJ1-2	NA	13	CASSQVSGYGYTF	TGCGCCAGCAGCCAAGTAAGCGGCTATGGCTACACCTTC
NA	TRBV19	TRBJ2-5	TRBD2	16	CASSSLAGGTQETQYF	TGTGCCAGTAGTTCACTAGCGGGGGGGACCCAAGAGACCCAGTACTTC
once	TRBV28	TRBJ1-1	TRBD1	14	CAHSDRDMNTEAFF	TGTGCCCACTCCGACAGGGACATGAACACTGAAGCTTTCTTT
NA	TRBV4-3	TRBJ2-3	NA	16	CASSQDRLAPGDTQYF	TGCGCCAGCAGCCAAGATCGGCTGGCTCCGGGGGATACGCAGTATTTT
NA	TRBV5-1	TRBJ2-5	TRBD2	15	CASSFFASGAETQYF	TGCGCCAGCAGCTTTTTTGCTAGCGGTGCGGAGACCCAGTACTTC
once	TRBV9	TRBJ2-7	TRBD1	14	CASSAQGEGYEQYF	TGTGCCAGCAGCGCCCAGGGGGAAGGCTACGAGCAGTACTTC
NA	TRBV27	TRBJ1-2	TRBD1	15	CASSSHEGASYGYTF	TGTGCCAGCAGTAGCCACGAGGGGGCCTCCTATGGCTACACCTTC
once	TRBV2	TRBJ1-1	NA	13	CASRIQQNTEAFF	TGTGCCAGCAGAATACAGCAGAACACTGAAGCTTTCTTT
few	TRBV4-2	TRBJ2-7	TRBD1	14	CASSQGDRGYEQYF	TGTGCCAGCAGCCAGGGGGACAGGGGGTACGAGCAGTACTTC
NA	TRBV6-6	TRBJ1-5	NA	16	CASSYLGGDSNQPQHF	TGTGCCAGCAGTTATCTAGGGGGGGATAGCAATCAGCCCCAGCATTTT
NA	TRBV7-2	TRBJ2-5	TRBD2	18	CASSLSGNSGGRKETQYF	TGTGCCAGCAGCTTAAGTGGGAATAGCGGGGGGCGTAAAGAGACCCAGTACTTC
NA	TRBV28	TRBJ1-3	NA	15	CASRQRTASGNTIYF	TGTGCCAGCAGGCAGAGGACAGCCTCTGGAAACACCATATATTTT
NA	TRBV5-5	TRBJ1-2	NA	17	CASSLGVWGGSGYGYTF	TGTGCCAGCAGCTTGGGGGTCTGGGGGGGTAGTGGCTATGGCTACACCTTC
NA	TRBV27	TRBJ2-7	NA	15	CASSSGEGESYEQYF	TGTGCCAGCAGTTCAGGGGAGGGGGAGTCCTACGAGCAGTACTTC
NA	TRBV6-6	TRBJ2-7	NA	15	CASSPTSAGQYEQYF	TGTGCCAGCAGTCCCACCTCGGCAGGGCAGTACGAGCAGTACTTC
NA	TRBV5-4	TRBJ2-1	TRBD1	17	CASSLATDRGVRNEQFF	TGTGCCAGCAGCTTAGCTACGGACAGGGGTGTGAGGAATGAGCAGTTCTTC
NA	TRBV6-1	TRBJ2-7	NA	15	CASTVQGRSSYEQYF	TGTGCCAGCACCGTACAGGGCCGATCCTCCTACGAGCAGTACTTC
NA	TRBV6-6	TRBJ2-1	TRBD2	16	CASSYATSGWRGEQFF	TGTGCCAGCAGTTACGCGACTAGCGGGTGGAGGGGTGAGCAGTTCTTC
NA	TRBV9	TRBJ2-5	TRBD2	15	CASSVGTSVVETQYF	TGTGCCAGCAGCGTCGGGACTAGTGTTGTGGAGACCCAGTACTTC
NA	TRBV7-2	TRBJ2-7	TRBD2	14	CASSGGTSGYEQYF	TGTGCCAGCAGCGGCGGGACTAGCGGGTACGAGCAGTACTTC
once	TRBV9	TRBJ2-5	TRBD2	16	CASSGWTSGSKETQYF	TGTGCCAGCAGCGGATGGACTAGCGGGAGCAAAGAGACCCAGTACTTC
few	TRBV7-6	TRBJ2-7	NA	13	CASSSQENYEQYF	TGTGCCAGCAGCTCCCAAGAGAACTACGAGCAGTACTTC
NA	TRBV7-2	TRBJ1-2	TRBD1	14	CASSLADRDYGYTF	TGTGCCAGCAGCTTAGCCGACAGGGACTATGGCTACACCTTC
NA	TRBV25-1	TRBJ2-2	TRBD1	15	CASGGGTGGTGELFF	TGTGCCAGCGGGGGGGGGACAGGGGGCACCGGGGAGCTGTTTTTT
few	TRBV6-5	TRBJ1-6	TRBD1	14	CATNANRGVSPLHF	TGTGCCACGAATGCAAACAGGGGCGTCTCCCCCCTCCACTTT
few	TRBV6-5	TRBJ2-7	NA	12	CASSPHRAEQYF	TGTGCCAGCAGTCCCCACAGGGCCGAGCAGTACTTC
once	TRBV7-2	TRBJ2-3	NA	16	CASSGGQGRWGDTQYF	TGTGCCAGCAGCGGAGGGCAGGGACGCTGGGGTGATACGCAGTATTTT
NA	TRBV19	TRBJ1-1	NA	12	CASSYGVTEAFF	TGTGCCAGTAGTTACGGGGTTACTGAAGCTTTCTTT
NA	TRBV7-9	TRBJ2-7	TRBD2	15	CASSLGQPGGYEQYF	TGTGCCAGCAGCTTAGGGCAGCCGGGGGGCTACGAGCAGTACTTC
NA	TRBV15	TRBJ2-7	NA	15	CATSRTAGATYEQYF	TGTGCCACCAGCAGAACGGCAGGCGCCACCTACGAGCAGTACTTC
NA	TRBV7-2	TRBJ2-3	NA	14	CASSRGPSTDTQYF	TGTGCCAGCAGCAGGGGCCCAAGCACAGATACGCAGTATTTT
once	TRBV19	TRBJ2-1	NA	14	CASIDRAEGNEQFF	TGTGCCAGTATCGACCGGGCCGAGGGAAATGAGCAGTTCTTC
NA	TRBV6-5	TRBJ1-1	NA	12	CASRSMNTEAFF	TGTGCCAGCAGGTCCATGAACACTGAAGCTTTCTTT